This T cell receptor (beta chain) derives from a study of blood T cell repertoires in COVID-19. Overall study: COVID-19 samples, acute and convalescent, were from the United States, Italy and Spain. Nucleic acid was either cDNA or gDNA, and it came from T cells, B-cell-depleted T cells, or PBMCs.

The V gene's germline CDR1 is SGDLS and CDR2 YYNGEE. This CDR3 region has 16 residues. With 4 bases clipped from V and 2 bases from J, the junction kept 8 bases outside the gene matches. As handled by the study authors: Amplification with reference gene primers provided the estimates of nucleated cell counts. TCRdb's table, derived via immunoSEQ multiplex PCR, lists solely in-frame clones and lacks some. V and J calls and clone size follow that table, whereas D and trimming were derived from the DNA. The data contain 75,000 to 90,000 clones, roughly three quarters of them singletons. This receptor was obtained from a man between 60 and 70 years old with COVID-19, enrolled during active disease. The sample comprised peripheral blood. The genes are TRBV9 and TRBJ2-3; 9 positions agree with TRBD2. The CDR3 loop is CASSPRAGGPTDTQYF. As DNA, the CDR3 is TGTGCCAGCAGCCCTCGGGCGGGGGGGCCCACAGATACGCAGTATTTT.